The 17 T cell receptor beta chains below all came from one sample that was sequenced in a study of CD8 T cells in Susac syndrome (dated by TCRdb to between 2019 and 2020). Library prep was done by the immunoSEQ multiplex PCR assay. RNA was extracted with the RNeasy kit and about 0.45 to 1 ug was reverse transcribed using random hexamers. TCRdb reworked the public reads: Q25 trimming with fastp, MiXCR clone assembly, productive beta chains retained. Duplicate CDR3 protein sequences are folded into a single record with the most common DNA and genes. The sample profile shows roughly 150,000 distinct CDR3 sequences; roughly 95% of them were found once. Of the sample, over 0.075% is held by the ten largest clones. Sequenced sample: CD4+ T cells from PBMCs. These receptors were taken from a human donor with Susac syndrome.

The chain uses TRBV5-4 and TRBJ2-3, with D maybe TRBD2 (5 bases). The V gene's germline CDR1 is SGHNT and CDR2 YYREEE (reference sequence). The CDR3 extends over 14 amino acids. Trimming shortened V by 7 bases and J by 3 bases, and 15 bases separated the two germline ends. As DNA, the CDR3 is TGTGCCAGCTTCCTCGGAGGCGGAACAGATACGCAGTATTTT. Its protein product is CASFLGGGTDTQYF.

The chain recombines TRBV9 with TRBJ1-5; 8 bases align to TRBD1. Trimming took 0 bases from V and 5 from J; bases not matched to a gene: 4. Looked up from germline, CDR1 is SGDLS and CDR2 is YYNGEE. CDR3 length equals 15 residues. This CDR3 reads CASSVAPGGDQPQHF. The CDR3 nucleotides are TGTGCCAGCAGCGTAGCCCCAGGGGGCGATCAGCCCCAGCATTTT.

The rearrangement links TRBV5-1 to TRBJ2-1, with TRBD1 identical over 7 bases. Germline lookup yields CDR1 SGHRS and CDR2 YFSETQ. Trimming took 4 bases from V and 4 from J; bases not matched to a gene: 11. The CDR3 consists of 16 residues. For the CDR3, the DNA is TGCGCCAGCAGCCCGGACAGGCCAAACGGGTACAATGAGCAGTTCTTC. Translating gives CASSPDRPNGYNEQFF.

The DNA of the CDR3 is TGCGCCAGCAGCCAAGATGCCCTTGGTGGGAGGGCGGAGACCCAGTACTTC. Amino acids: CASSQDALGGRAETQYF. This rearrangement joins TRBV4-1 to TRBJ2-5; 7 bases agree with TRBD2. The CDR3 spans 17 residues. Germline trimming cut 0 bases from V and 5 bases from J; bases unmatched to any gene: 12. Germline loops: CDR1 MGHRA, CDR2 YSYEKL.

This clonotype has just a few counts. The J gene is TRBJ2-1, the V gene TRBV29-1; a possible D gene is TRBD1 (6 bases). Germline CDR1 and CDR2: SQVTM and ANQGSEA. The CDR3 totals 14 residues. Trimming removed 6 bases at V and 8 bases at J, with 20 bases between. This chain's CDR3 is CSVETGFGGDEQFF. The CDR3 nucleotides are TGCAGCGTAGAAACAGGGTTTGGGGGCGATGAGCAGTTCTTC.

The chain is built from TRBV7-2 and TRBJ1-2; weak D call: TRBD1 (6 bases). The CDR3 contains 14 residues. Trimming took 7 bases from V and 2 from J, leaving 14 bases between them. Per germline, CDR1 SGHTA and CDR2 FQGNSA. The CDR3 DNA follows: TGTGCCAGCACCCCCTACAGGGAGAACTATGGCTACACCTTC. It yields the protein CASTPYRENYGYTF.

The J gene is TRBJ1-2, the V gene TRBV19; tentative D call: TRBD1 (5 bases). The CDR3 covers 12 residues. Germline V gene data show CDR1 as LNHDA and CDR2 as SQIVND (reference sequence). V was clipped by 6 bases and J by 4 bases, with 9 bases between them. In nucleotides, the CDR3 is TGTGCCAGTAGGGACACAACCTATGGCTACACCTTC. Protein: CASRDTTYGYTF.

The rearrangement links TRBV24-1 to TRBJ2-7; 9 bases agree with TRBD2. The CDR3 contains 18 residues. Germline V gives CDR1 KGHDR, CDR2 SFDVKD. With V trimmed by 4 bases and J by 4 bases, 16 bases remained unmatched. The CDR3 DNA is TGTGCCACCAGTGAAATGAGACTTGATCGCGGGGGGGATTACGAGCAGTACTTC. Translated, it gives CATSEMRLDRGGDYEQYF.

The rearrangement links TRBV10-3 to TRBJ2-1; no clear D. Trimming shortened V by 2 bases and J by 0 bases, and 14 bases separated the two germline ends. CDR1 and CDR2 (germline): ENHRY, SYGVKD. The CDR3 sequence is 17 residues long. The CDR3 here is CAISENQRPSSYNEQFF. Here the CDR3 DNA reads TGTGCCATCAGTGAGAATCAAAGGCCCAGCTCCTACAATGAGCAGTTCTTC.

This clonotype was seen a handful of times. This rearrangement joins TRBV5-1 to TRBJ2-7, with D uncertain. CDR1 SGHRS and CDR2 YFSETQ come from the germline V gene. The CDR3 covers 15 residues. V gave up 4 bases and J gave up 4 bases, with 18 bases separating them. CDR3 protein: CASSPNPGTSYEQYF. CDR3 sequence (DNA): TGCGCCAGCAGCCCCAACCCCGGAACATCTTACGAGCAGTACTTC.

The V and J genes are TRBV20-1 and TRBJ2-7; either TRBD1 or TRBD2 may supply D (6 bases each). The V and J ends lost 4 bases and 7 bases respectively, with 20 bases between them. The CDR3 has 14 residues. Germline CDR1 DFQATT, CDR2 SNEGSKA (reference sequence). The DNA for the CDR3 is TGCAGTGCTAAAGCTGGGGGGCGCGAAGAAGAGCAGTACTTC. It specifies CSAKAGGREEEQYF.

The rearrangement joins TRBV28 to TRBJ2-7; D is perhaps TRBD2 (6 bases). Trimming cost V 7 bases and J 1 base, with 14 bases left between them. CDR1 and CDR2 (germline): MDHEN, SYDVKM. The CDR3 length is 14 residues. The CDR3 loop reads CASKTGGWSYEQYF. For the CDR3, the DNA is TGTGCCAGCAAGACCGGGGGTTGGTCCTACGAGCAGTACTTC.

The V gene is TRBV20-1, the J gene TRBJ1-2; D might be TRBD1 (5 bases). In germline, CDR1 is DFQATT, CDR2 SNEGSKA (reference sequence). CDR3 length equals 16 residues. The V gene lost 3 bases and the J gene lost 4 bases, with 21 bases spanning the gap. The CDR3, as DNA: TGCAGTGCTAGCCGGGGGAGGGACCTATGGGGCTATGGCTACACCTTC. Protein: CSASRGRDLWGYGYTF.

This chain connects TRBV20-1 to TRBJ2-5, with TRBD2 matching 12 bases. V shed 6 bases, J shed 3 bases, and the junction held 8 bases outside the gene matches. CDR1 is DFQATT, CDR2 SNEGSKA, per germline (reference sequence). This CDR3 spans 15 amino acids. CDR3 protein: CSAISSGRVEETQYF. CDR3 bases: TGCAGTGCCATCTCTAGCGGGAGGGTAGAAGAGACCCAGTACTTC.

This rearrangement joins TRBV5-1 to TRBJ1-2, with D unclear. The CDR3 has 12 amino acids. CDR1 is SGHRS, CDR2 YFSETQ, per germline. V was clipped by 3 bases and J by 7 bases, with 10 bases between them. CDR3 loop: CASSWSGVGYTF. The CDR3 DNA sequence: TGCGCCAGCAGCTGGTCTGGGGTTGGCTACACCTTC.

The rearrangement links TRBV5-1 to TRBJ2-1, with a tentative D call TRBD1 (6 bases). V lost 0 bases, J lost 7 bases, and 17 bases lay in between. There are 16 residues in the CDR3. Germline V gene data show CDR1 as SGHRS and CDR2 as YFSETQ. The CDR3: CASSLGHSGQTNEQFF. The CDR3 nucleotides are TGCGCCAGCAGCTTGGGCCACTCCGGACAGACTAATGAGCAGTTCTTC.

This sequence joins TRBV3-1 and TRBJ1-1; the match to TRBD1 covers 8 bases. V dropped 4 bases and J dropped 0; count of bases not matched to a gene: 7. This CDR3 has 16 amino acids. In germline, CDR1 is LGHDT, CDR2 YNNKEL (reference sequence). This CDR3 reads CASSLHRTGMNTEAFF. DNA of the CDR3: TGTGCCAGCAGCCTCCACCGGACAGGGATGAACACTGAAGCTTTCTTT.